This TCR beta chain was sequenced for a study of Graves' ophthalmopathy and Graves' hyperthyroidism. Study background: The authors defined stable hyperthyroidism as no ophthalmopathy within 18 months of follow-up. Points from the study as a whole: Detection in blood was also observed for most expanded thyroid clonotypes above 0.001 frequency.

As to this clonotype: What it binds is unknown. One end of the junction fails to match germline, which may point to a read error.

Amplification targeted the TCR beta CDR3 regions, with RNA transcripts as the source material. Scientists carried out first-round RT-PCR using HTBI primers and then a second-round multiplex PCR. MiXCR was run by TCRdb on the multiplex PCR reads, yielding one entry per CDR3 protein. In the table there are over a million distinct CDR3 sequences, less than 45% of which are singletons. The CDR3 spans 12 residues. Germline V gene lookup returns CDR1 SGHTA and CDR2 FQGNSA. Material for sequencing was peripheral blood or thyroid tissue (not recorded which). V usage is TRBV7-2 and J usage is TRBJ1-2; the D is unclear. This TCR was recovered from an adult man with Graves' hyperthyroidism. The CDR3 sequence: CASNLDTYGYTF. CDR3 sequence (DNA): TGTGCCAGCAACTTAGATACGTATGGCTACACCTTC.